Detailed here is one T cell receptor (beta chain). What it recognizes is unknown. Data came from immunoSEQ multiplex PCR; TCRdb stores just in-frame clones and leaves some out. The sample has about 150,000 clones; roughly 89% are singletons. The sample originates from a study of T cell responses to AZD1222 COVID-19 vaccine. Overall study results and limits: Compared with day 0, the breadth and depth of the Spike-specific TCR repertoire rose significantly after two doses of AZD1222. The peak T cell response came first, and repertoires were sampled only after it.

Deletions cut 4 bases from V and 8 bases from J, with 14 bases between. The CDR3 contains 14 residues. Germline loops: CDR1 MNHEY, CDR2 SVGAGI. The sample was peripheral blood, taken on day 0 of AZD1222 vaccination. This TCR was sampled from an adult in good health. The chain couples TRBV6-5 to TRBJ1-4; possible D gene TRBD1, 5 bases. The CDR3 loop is CASSSNRLGEKLFF. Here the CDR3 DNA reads TGTGCCAGCAGTTCGAACAGGCTGGGCGAAAAACTGTTTTTT.